The 10 T cell receptor beta chains reported below all come from one sample, sequenced in a study of post-analysis software for immune sequencing data. Unique molecular identifiers had been added to the TCR beta cDNA libraries. Each CDR3 protein is one row after TCRdb ran MiXCR on the PCR reads. The table records 400,000 to 500,000 distinct CDR3 sequences, about 39% of them present only once. Study-wide results and caveats: Controls showed lower frequencies than patients for roughly 5 TRBV segments, and TRBV5-6, TRBV5-1 and TRBV20-1 were among these.

These receptors' antigens are unknown. The specimen sequenced was blood. The receptors derive from a girl aged 2 to 9 with multiple sclerosis.

The rearrangement links TRBV7-8 to TRBJ2-7; D is perhaps TRBD1 (6 bases). The V and J ends lost 8 bases and 3 bases respectively, with 14 bases between them. The CDR3 is 13 residues long. The germline V gene has CDR1 SGHVS and CDR2 FQNEAQ. CDR3 in DNA: TGTGCCAGCCGACGACAGGTAGACTACGAGCAGTACTTC. This codes for CASRRQVDYEQYF. The full variable domain, rest sourced from reference TRBV7-8 and TRBJ2-7, is GAGVSQSPRYKVAKRGQDVALRCDPISGHVSLFWYQQALGQGPEFLTYFQNEAQLDKSGLPSDRFFAERPEGSVSTLKIQRTQQEDSAVYLCASRRQVDYEQYFGPGTRLTVT.

The rearrangement links TRBV4-3 to TRBJ1-4; D unresolved. V gave up 4 bases and J gave up 0 bases, with 9 bases separating them. This CDR3 is built from 15 residues. The germline CDR1 and CDR2 sequences are LGHNA and YSLEER. CDR3 bases: TGCGCCAGCAGCCGGTTGGCTGCAACTAATGAAAAACTGTTTTTT. This translates into CASSRLAATNEKLFF.

This clonotype has a single count. V gene TRBV9 combines with J gene TRBJ2-7; 8 bases agree with TRBD1. In germline, CDR1 is SGDLS, CDR2 YYNGEE. The CDR3 runs to 16 residues. J was trimmed by 6 bases and V by 0 bases; bases with no gene match: 11. The CDR3 loop reads CASSVVGDRLTREQYF. In DNA form, the CDR3 reads TGTGCCAGCAGCGTAGTCGGGGACAGGCTTACCCGCGAGCAGTACTTC.

This sequence joins TRBV5-1 and TRBJ2-1; TRBD2 matches at 13 bases. J lost 0 bases, V lost 5 bases, and 8 bases had no gene match. This CDR3 contains 18 residues. CDR1 SGHRS and CDR2 YFSETQ come from the germline V gene. CDR3 residues: CASRETSGGPSSYNEQFF. As DNA, the CDR3 is TGCGCCAGCAGGGAGACTAGCGGGGGGCCTAGCTCCTACAATGAGCAGTTCTTC.

The V and J genes are TRBV20-1 and TRBJ2-6; perhaps TRBD1 as D (5 bases). This CDR3 has 12 residues. Trimming took off 5 bases at V and 5 bases at J, with 7 bases between the two ends. Germline V gene sequence: CDR1 DFQATT, CDR2 SNEGSKA (reference sequence). The CDR3 reads CSAQGRANVLTF. For the CDR3, the DNA is TGCAGTGCTCAGGGAAGGGCCAACGTCCTGACTTTC.

J is TRBJ2-5 and V is TRBV6-6; 7 nucleotides line up with TRBD2. Germline lookup yields CDR1 MNHNY and CDR2 SVGAGI (reference sequence). V gave up 6 bases and J gave up 5 bases; unmatched junction bases: 9. The CDR3 loop spans 14 amino acids. DNA of the CDR3: TGTGCCAGCAGCTTAGGACTAGAGGGGGAGACCCAGTACTTC. It yields the protein CASSLGLEGETQYF.

The V call is TRBV7-8, the J call TRBJ2-1; D may be TRBD1 or TRBD2 (6 bases each). The ends were cut back, 5 bases at V and 5 bases at J, with 16 bases in the middle. The CDR3 runs to 15 residues. Germline lookup yields CDR1 SGHVS and CDR2 FQNEAQ. In nucleotides, the CDR3 is TGTGCCAGCAGCATGGGGGGCGAGGCCCACAATGAGCAGTTCTTC. Translated: CASSMGGEAHNEQFF.

The chain combines TRBV27 with TRBJ2-5, with D perhaps TRBD1 (7 bases). Germline assignment: CDR1 MNHEY and CDR2 SMNVEV (reference sequence). With 2 bases removed from V and 5 bases from J, the gap between germline ends came to 12 bases. The CDR3 totals 14 residues. The DNA for the CDR3 is TGTGCCAGCAGTTTAGGAGGGGGCTGTGAGACCCAGTACTTC. This encodes CASSLGGGCETQYF.

This clonotype was found once. This sequence joins TRBV7-2 and TRBJ1-1, with D unclear. The V gene lost 5 bases and the J gene lost 8 bases, with 15 bases spanning the gap. This CDR3 has 13 amino acids. Germline-derived CDR1 and CDR2 are SGHTA and FQGNSA. The CDR3 DNA sequence: TGTGCCAGCAGCCAAGAGCCTCTCAACGAAGCTTTCTTT. It translates to CASSQEPLNEAFF.

This clonotype was seen more than once but under ten times. The V gene is TRBV5-1, the J gene TRBJ2-7, with 8 bases fitting TRBD2. V shed 1 base, J shed 0 bases, and the junction held 9 bases outside the gene matches. The CDR3 consists of 17 residues. From germline, CDR1 is SGHRS and CDR2 YFSETQ. The chain's CDR3 is CASSLLAGGLSSYEQYF. The CDR3 DNA follows: TGCGCCAGCAGCTTGTTGGCGGGGGGACTGAGCTCCTACGAGCAGTACTTC.